Here is one T cell receptor beta chain with its context. One end of the junction does not line up with germline, which may come from a read error. Measured with immunoSEQ multiplex PCR; TCRdb has only the in-frame clones, and not every one. The sample has roughly 150,000 clones; more than 80% are singletons. The CDR3 totals 13 residues. The V gene's germline CDR1 is SGHNT and CDR2 YYREEE (reference sequence). This entry is derived from a study of blood T cell repertoires in COVID-19. This receptor was obtained from a man between 60 and 75 years old with acute or convalescent COVID-19. The sample was peripheral blood. The rearrangement uses TRBV5-4 and TRBJ2-1; D uncertain. CDR3 protein: CDSSLEPLNEQFF. The CDR3 bases are TGTGACAGCAGCTTGGAGCCCCTCAATGAGCAGTTCTTC. The variable domain in full, with the rest retrieved from reference TRBV5-4 and TRBJ2-1, is ETGVTQSPTHLIKTRGQQVTLRCSSQSGHNTVSWYQQALGQGPQFIFQYYREEENGRGNFPPRFSGLQFPNYSSELNVNALELDDSALYLCDSSLEPLNEQFFGPGTRLTVL.